The 6 T cell receptor beta chains given below trace back to one sample, sequenced in a study of T-cell memory formation after mild COVID-19. TCRdb used MiXCR to reprocess the 5' RACE reads, holding one entry per CDR3 protein. This table has 150,000 to 200,000 distinct CDR3 sequences, about 14% appearing once. The sequencing input was PBMCs or a T cell subset sorted from them (not recorded which). The receptors were gathered from an adult woman who had mild COVID-19 (a few samples of this study predate the infection). Cell type and time point are not known.

The rearrangement joins TRBV20-1 to TRBJ1-1; D call uncertain. The V end was cut by 1 base, the J end by 1 base, with 13 bases between. The CDR3 totals 15 residues. CDR1 DFQATT and CDR2 SNEGSKA come from the germline V gene (reference sequence). The CDR3 reads CSARAHGRWNTEAFF. In DNA, the CDR3 is TGCAGTGCTAGAGCTCATGGACGGTGGAACACTGAAGCTTTCTTT.

This clonotype turned up a few times. The rearrangement uses TRBV27 and TRBJ2-6, with TRBD1 identical over 12 bases. Germline trimming cut 5 bases from V and 6 bases from J; bases unmatched to any gene: 11. The CDR3 consists of 18 residues. Germline-derived CDR1 and CDR2 are MNHEY and SMNVEV (reference sequence). CDR3 residues: CASSKPTGQGAVANVLTF. The CDR3 DNA follows: TGTGCCAGCAGTAAACCCACGGGACAGGGGGCAGTGGCCAACGTCCTGACTTTC.

This clonotype was seen a handful of times. The chain has TRBV5-1 and TRBJ2-4, with D perhaps matching TRBD1 or TRBD2 (5 bases each). V gave up 2 bases and J gave up 3 bases, with 12 bases separating them. There are 15 residues in the CDR3. Germline V lookup: CDR1 SGHRS, CDR2 YFSETQ. The CDR3 reads CASSFGQGDKNIQYF. CDR3 DNA sequence: TGCGCCAGCAGCTTCGGTCAGGGAGACAAAAACATTCAGTACTTC.

This clonotype was recorded a few times. The rearrangement uses TRBV6-5 and TRBJ1-1; D remains ambiguous. The germline V gene encodes CDR1 MNHEY and CDR2 SVGAGI. The CDR3 runs to 13 residues. V was pared by 2 bases and J by 9 bases, with 13 bases between. The CDR3 is CASSYLAGEKAFF. The CDR3 DNA follows: TGTGCCAGCAGTTACCTGGCGGGAGAGAAAGCTTTCTTT.

At least ten counts were recorded for this clonotype. The chain links TRBV29-1 to TRBJ2-3, with D perhaps matching TRBD1 or TRBD2 (5 bases each). The CDR3 length is 13 residues. The V end lost 7 bases, the J end lost 4 bases, and 15 bases lay between the germline ends. CDR1 and CDR2 from the germline V gene are SQVTM and ANQGSEA. CDR3 sequence reads: CSASQGRADTQYF. For the CDR3, the DNA is TGCAGCGCCAGCCAGGGACGTGCAGATACGCAGTATTTT.

The sample holds a few counts of this clonotype. V is TRBV12-3 or TRBV12-4 and J is TRBJ1-4, with D possibly being TRBD1 (5 bases). The CDR3 is 13 amino acids. Trimming removed 1 base from V and 8 bases from J, with 8 bases in between. Here the CDR3 reads CASSLGQREKLFF. As DNA, the CDR3 is TGTGCCAGCAGTTTAGGACAGAGAGAAAAACTGTTTTTT.